Included here is one TCR beta chain sequence, with context. Its antigen remains unidentified. Viral peptide pools were used in the ViraFEST assay to expand antigen-specific CD4+ T cells, and sequencing came afterward. Cultured cells yielded isolated CD4+ T cells after 10 days. Each person got two doses of an mRNA SARS-CoV-2 vaccine, BNT162b2 or mRNA-1273. No vaccinee had earlier SARS-CoV-2 infection, and nucleocapsid antibodies were negative. This entry belongs to a study of vaccination effects on CD4 cells after COVID-19. General study results and limits: The study found marked clonal contraction of infection- and vaccine-induced clones late after vaccination.

This CDR3 has 16 residues. V dropped 2 bases and J dropped 4 bases, with 20 bases sitting between them. Germline V gene sequence: CDR1 GTSNPN, CDR2 SVGIG (reference sequence). The protocol was immunoSEQ multiplex PCR, while the TCRdb copy is restricted to in-frame clones and leaves out a portion. Of about 22,000 clones in the sample, 55% to 85% were seen once. V is TRBV30 and J is TRBJ1-1, with D possibly TRBD1 on 6 matching bases. Sequenced material: CD4+ T cells from PBMCs cultured with HCoV-NL63 spike peptides, taken after COVID-19 vaccination. This TCR derives from a human donor who received a COVID-19 vaccine. CDR3 loop: CAWSRFRGGAVTEAFF. The CDR3 nucleotides are TGTGCCTGGAGTCGTTTCCGGGGGGGGGCGGTCACTGAAGCTTTCTTT.